The source of this TCR beta chain is a study of blood T cells in healthy people across ages. A second PCR of about 6 to 11 cycles used a sample-barcoded 5' primer and a J-beta primer mix. TCRdb re-derived calls from the 5' RACE reads in MiXCR, one entry per CDR3 protein. The sample lists some 1.4 million distinct CDR3 sequences, roughly 40% occurring once. Trimming at V came to 1 base and at J to 5 bases, leaving 2 bases not matched to a gene. Germline CDR1 MDHEN, CDR2 SYDVKM. This CDR3 is built from 14 residues. The count of this clonotype is one. Sequencing was done on a sample of blood. The receptor's source is a woman under 30 in good health. The chain combines TRBV28 with TRBJ1-1; 9 bases map to TRBD1. The CDR3 nucleotides are TGTGCCAGCAGTTTATCCGACAGGGGGACTGAAGCTTTCTTT. Its translation: CASSLSDRGTEAFF.